This TCR beta chain came from a study of graft-versus-host responses after intestinal transplantation. Turning to this clone: Its antigen is still unknown.

General study points: Analysis identified GvH clones in recipient marrow, with some appearing first in ileum or blood.

The germline CDR1 and CDR2 sequences are KGHSH and LQKENI. This CDR3 has 15 amino acids. The V segment lost 2 bases and the J segment 6 bases; nucleotides outside the gene matches: 5. TCRdb's copy holds only in-frame clones and misses some; the assay was immunoSEQ multiplex PCR. The sample has some 90,000 clones, 85% to 95% seen once. The clonotype originates from a human donor who was the organ donor for an intestinal transplant. The chain links TRBV18 to TRBJ1-2; TRBD1 aligns across 11 bases. The starting material was unstimulated CD8+ T cells sorted from spleen or lymph node cells, obtained before transplant. The CDR3 sequence: CASSPYPGQGDGYTF. The CDR3 DNA is TGTGCCAGCTCACCATACCCGGGACAGGGGGATGGCTACACCTTC.